These 14 T cell receptor beta chains share one sample of origin, sequenced in a study of shared clonotypes between healthy human individuals. Sequenced by immunoSEQ multiplex PCR; TCRdb stores in-frame clones only, minus some. The table records over a million clones, roughly 95% of them present only once. Specimen: naive CD4+ T cells sorted from blood. The sample's subset: CD45RA+ positively selected. The receptor set was obtained from a man younger than 40 in good health.

J is TRBJ2-1 and V is TRBV10-3; 11 nucleotides agree with TRBD1. The CDR3 spans 13 residues. With V trimmed by 7 bases and J by 8 bases, 4 bases remained unmatched. The germline CDR1 and CDR2 sequences are ENHRY and SYGVKD. The CDR3 protein is CAIKGQGADEQFF. For the CDR3, the DNA is TGTGCCATCAAAGGACAGGGGGCGGATGAGCAGTTCTTC.

This rearrangement joins TRBV5-4 to TRBJ2-7; D is ambiguous. The germline V gene encodes CDR1 SGHNT and CDR2 YYREEE (reference sequence). This CDR3 is built from 14 residues. Trimming pared 0 bases from V and 3 bases from J, leaving 10 bases between. The CDR3 DNA is TGTGCCAGCAGCTTGGACAGCAGCTTCTACGAGCAGTACTTC. Its protein is CASSLDSSFYEQYF. The complete variable domain, with remaining parts taken from reference TRBV5-4 and TRBJ2-7, reads ETGVTQSPTHLIKTRGQQVTLRCSSQSGHNTVSWYQQALGQGPQFIFQYYREEENGRGNFPPRFSGLQFPNYSSELNVNALELDDSALYLCASSLDSSFYEQYFGPGTRLTVT.

The chain recombines TRBV7-2 with TRBJ2-1; 7 bases line up with TRBD2. The CDR3 contains 17 residues. Germline-derived CDR1 and CDR2 are SGHTA and FQGNSA. V shed 5 bases and J 3 bases; nucleotides not matched to a gene: 13. CDR3 in DNA: TGTGCCAGCAGCGCCCTATCCGGGACTACCGGCTACAATGAGCAGTTCTTC. Translated: CASSALSGTTGYNEQFF.

J is TRBJ2-7 and V is TRBV1. TRBV1 is a recognized pseudogene. The CDR3 is made up of 17 amino acids. This CDR3 reads CTSSQEQRDGDSYEQYF. CDR3 nucleotides: TGCACCAGCAGCCAAGAACAGCGGGACGGGGACAGCTACGAGCAGTACTTC.

The chain recombines TRBV7-2 with TRBJ2-7; D gene unclear. V lost 5 bases, J lost 5 bases, and 28 bases lay in between. Germline-derived CDR1 and CDR2 are SGHTA and FQGNSA. The length of the CDR3 is 18 residues. CDR3 sequence: CASSPFSTARAAENEQYF. DNA of the CDR3: TGTGCCAGCAGCCCATTTAGTACCGCTCGGGCCGCTGAAAACGAGCAGTACTTC.

The chain couples TRBV6-5 to TRBJ2-7; D ambiguous. In germline, CDR1 is MNHEY, CDR2 SVGAGI. V lost 0 bases and J 3 bases, leaving 6 bases between the germline ends. The CDR3 runs 13 residues. This chain's CDR3 is CASSYSVHYEQYF. The CDR3 DNA reads TGTGCCAGCAGTTACTCTGTACACTACGAGCAGTACTTC.

The chain uses TRBV7-2 and TRBJ2-7, with 7 positions matching TRBD2. Germline V gene sequence: CDR1 SGHTA, CDR2 FQGNSA. CDR3 length: 17 amino acids. V lost 3 bases and J lost 2; bases outside the gene matches: 13. The CDR3 sequence: CASSFPRGGPVPYEQYF. The CDR3 DNA sequence: TGTGCCAGCAGCTTTCCTCGGGGAGGGCCAGTCCCCTACGAGCAGTACTTC.

The chain combines TRBV28 with TRBJ1-4; D not resolved. V was clipped by 6 bases and J by 4 bases, with 9 bases between them. The CDR3 is 13 amino acids. CDR1 and CDR2 from the germline V gene are MDHEN and SYDVKM. CDR3 bases: TGTGCCAGCAGAGACCGATTTAATGAAAAACTGTTTTTT. It is translated as CASRDRFNEKLFF.

CDR3 protein: CASSNTGMNTEAFF. DNA of the CDR3: TGTGCCAGCAGTAACACAGGAATGAACACTGAAGCTTTCTTT. V usage is TRBV2 and J usage is TRBJ1-1, with D possibly being TRBD1 (5 bases). Germline loops: CDR1 SNHLY, CDR2 FYNNEI. The CDR3 runs to 14 residues. The germline V and J ends were trimmed by 5 bases and 0 bases, with 10 bases remaining between them.

This clone was detected only a few times. This chain uses TRBV4-2 with TRBJ2-7, with D perhaps being TRBD1 or TRBD2 (6 bases each). Trimming left V 10 bases short and J 7 bases short, with 20 bases between. Germline lookup yields CDR1 LGHNA and CDR2 YNFKEQ. The CDR3 consists of 13 residues. The CDR3 protein is CATGPYRGGEQYF. DNA of the CDR3: TGTGCCACCGGACCATACCGAGGGGGGGAGCAGTACTTC.

The chain combines TRBV11-2 with TRBJ2-1, with D possibly TRBD2 on 7 matching bases. Germline V gene sequence: CDR1 SGHAT, CDR2 FQNNGV. The CDR3 is 14 amino acids. Trimming shortened V by 7 bases and J by 12 bases, and 22 bases separated the two germline ends. The chain's CDR3 is CASTSTRGAESQFF. The CDR3 DNA sequence: TGTGCCAGCACCAGCACACGGGGGGCCGAATCGCAGTTCTTC.

CDR3 sequence: CASSLTSTLGRDSYEQYF. In DNA form, the CDR3 reads TGTGCCAGCAGCTTGACGTCTACCTTAGGGCGAGACTCCTACGAGCAGTACTTC. The V call is TRBV7-8, the J call TRBJ2-7; no clear D. The CDR3 consists of 18 residues. With 3 bases removed from V and 0 bases from J, the gap between germline ends came to 21 bases. Germline values: CDR1 SGHVS, CDR2 FQNEAQ.

This clone came up once. The chain carries TRBV28 and TRBJ2-1; 14 positions agree with TRBD2. V lost 10 bases and J lost 2; bases outside the gene matches: 10. The CDR3 loop spans 17 amino acids. CDR1 is MDHEN and CDR2 is SYDVKM in the germline V gene. The CDR3: CATLGLAGVRAYNEQFF. Written as DNA, the CDR3 is TGTGCCACCCTGGGACTAGCGGGAGTTCGAGCCTACAATGAGCAGTTCTTC.

This clone has only one observation. The rearrangement uses TRBV6-5 and TRBJ2-2; no clear D gene. The germline CDR1 and CDR2 sequences are MNHEY and SVGAGI. V was cut by 10 bases and J by 0 bases, with 9 bases left in between. The CDR3 extends over 13 amino acids. As DNA, the CDR3 is TGTGCCACGACCCAATCGAACACCGGGGAGCTGTTTTTT. Its protein is CATTQSNTGELFF.